The 16 T cell receptor beta chains given below trace back to one sample, sequenced in a study of blood T cell repertoires in COVID-19. Repertoires were generated with immunoSEQ multiplex PCR, while TCRdb's copy carries only in-frame clones and drops some. Among about 240,000 clones, roughly 80% were seen once, and the ten largest hold roughly a tenth. What was sequenced was peripheral blood. The receptors shown here come from a woman of 80 years or more with acute or convalescent COVID-19.

This clone was observed once. V is TRBV5-4 and J is TRBJ2-1, with 10 bases fitting TRBD2. V lost 0 bases and J lost 7; bases outside the gene matches: 7. Germline V gene data show CDR1 as SGHNT and CDR2 as YYREEE (reference sequence). This CDR3 region has 16 residues. The CDR3 loop is CASSLGSGGGLNEQFF. As DNA, the CDR3 is TGTGCCAGCAGCTTGGGAAGCGGGGGGGGATTGAATGAGCAGTTCTTC.

The genes are TRBV19 and TRBJ1-4; weak D call: TRBD1 (6 bases). The CDR3 loop spans 18 amino acids. Trimming took off 3 bases at V and 0 bases at J, with 17 bases between the two ends. Germline loops: CDR1 LNHDA, CDR2 SQIVND (reference sequence). The CDR3 DNA sequence: TGTGCCAGTAGTATGTTTGGACAGAGCGTCACAACTAATGAAAAACTGTTTTTT. Its protein is CASSMFGQSVTTNEKLFF.

This clone was detected a few times. In the same sample, other DNA sequences code for this CDR3. The chain has TRBV7-3 and TRBJ2-3, with a weak D call TRBD1 (6 bases). The germline V and J ends were trimmed by 2 bases and 2 bases, with 8 bases remaining between them. The CDR3 has 14 amino acids. CDR1 and CDR2 (germline): SGHTA, FQGTGA. The CDR3 DNA reads as TGTGCCAGCAGCTTAGACAGGTTCACAGATACGCAGTATTTT. It encodes CASSLDRFTDTQYF.

The rearrangement uses TRBV7-2 and TRBJ1-2; no reliable D call. Deletions cut 5 bases from V and 5 bases from J, with 12 bases between. The CDR3 is 13 amino acids. Germline-derived CDR1 and CDR2 are SGHTA and FQGNSA. The CDR3 protein is CASSPTARYGYTF. The DNA of the CDR3 is TGTGCCAGCAGCCCTACAGCAAGATATGGCTACACCTTC.

Points on this clone: One junction end disagrees with the germline gene, perhaps due to a read error. The chain employs TRBV3-1 (or the pseudogene TRBV3-2) and TRBJ2-7, with D unclear. CDR1 is LGHDT and CDR2 is YNNKEL in the germline V gene (reference sequence). The CDR3 sequence is 13 residues long. The CDR3 reads CASSQELTYGQYF. The CDR3 nucleotides are TGTGCCAGCAGCCAAGAGTTAACCTACGGGCAGTACTTC.

This sequence joins TRBV5-1 and TRBJ2-2; 11 bases are shared with TRBD2. Germline CDR1 SGHRS, CDR2 YFSETQ. The V and J ends lost 3 bases and 0 bases, in that order; junction bases with no gene match: 7. The CDR3 extends over 18 amino acids. The DNA for the CDR3 is TGCGCCAGCAGCTCCCGAGGTAGCGGGGGGGCGAACACCGGGGAGCTGTTTTTT. It translates to CASSSRGSGGANTGELFF.

V usage is TRBV10-1 and J usage is TRBJ2-1; possible D gene TRBD1, 5 bases. This CDR3 has 15 amino acids. Trimming removed 5 bases at V and 1 base at J, with 12 bases between. Germline lookup yields CDR1 WNHNN and CDR2 SYGVQD (reference sequence). Written as DNA, the CDR3 is TGCGCCAGCAGTAAGGGGCACTTTTCCTACAATGAGCAGTTCTTC. The encoded protein is CASSKGHFSYNEQFF.

This chain links TRBV12-3 or TRBV12-4 with TRBJ1-1; D is unclear. CDR3 length: 11 residues. V gave up 7 bases and J gave up 5 bases, with 8 bases separating them. CDR3 nucleotide sequence: TGTGCCAGCATCCGCCGGACTGAAGCTTTCTTT. Its protein product is CASIRRTEAFF.

V usage is TRBV5-1 and J usage is TRBJ1-4; TRBD1 aligns across 7 bases. V was pared by 2 bases and J by 0 bases, with 10 bases of the junction left unmatched. The length of the CDR3 is 18 residues. CDR1 is SGHRS, CDR2 YFSETQ, per germline. The CDR3 protein is CASSFTPGQIATNEKLFF. DNA for the CDR3: TGCGCCAGCAGCTTTACACCGGGACAGATTGCAACTAATGAAAAACTGTTTTTT.

This chain uses TRBV9 with TRBJ2-5, with TRBD2 identical over 13 bases. The CDR3 loop spans 17 amino acids. Germline CDR1 SGDLS, CDR2 YYNGEE. V shed 0 bases and J 4 bases; nucleotides not matched to a gene: 6. The CDR3 region is CASSVGTSGGALETQYF. The DNA of the CDR3 is TGTGCCAGCAGCGTAGGAACTAGCGGGGGGGCATTAGAGACCCAGTACTTC.

V usage is TRBV28 and J usage is TRBJ1-5, with D hard to call. The length of the CDR3 is 14 residues. Germline lookup yields CDR1 MDHEN and CDR2 SYDVKM. Trimming removed 5 bases from V and 3 bases from J, with 11 bases in between. The CDR3 region has the DNA TGTGCCAGCAGTCCCGGGCGGGTCAATCAGCCCCAGCATTTT. Translated: CASSPGRVNQPQHF.

The genes are TRBV30 and TRBJ2-7; TRBD1 aligns across 11 bases. Germline CDR1 is GTSNPN and CDR2 is SVGIG (reference sequence). The V gene end was trimmed by 3 bases and the J gene end by 0 bases; junction bases not matched to a gene: 4. This CDR3 region has 15 residues. CDR3 nucleotide sequence: TGTGCCTGGAGGAGGACAGGGGGCCTCTCCTACGAGCAGTACTTC. Residues: CAWRRTGGLSYEQYF.

This clone showed up just once. This sequence joins TRBV7-2 and TRBJ2-4; the D is unclear. V lost 1 base and J 8 bases, leaving 15 bases between the germline ends. Germline V gene lookup returns CDR1 SGHTA and CDR2 FQGNSA. The CDR3 is 15 residues long. In DNA form, the CDR3 reads TGTGCCAGCAGCTTAGACAGCACCGCAGTGGACATTCAGTACTTC. As protein: CASSLDSTAVDIQYF.

The J gene is TRBJ2-5, the V gene TRBV6-5, with TRBD1 matching over 7 bases. This CDR3 contains 12 residues. Germline V gives CDR1 MNHEY, CDR2 SVGAGI. V shed 8 bases and J 0 bases; nucleotides not matched to a gene: 0. CDR3 sequence: CASGTDQETQYF. The CDR3 DNA follows: TGTGCCAGCGGGACAGACCAAGAGACCCAGTACTTC.

The rearrangement joins TRBV30 to TRBJ1-5; 12 bases line up with TRBD1. The V gene's germline CDR1 is GTSNPN and CDR2 SVGIG (reference sequence). The trim removed 3 bases at V and 4 bases at J, leaving 10 bases unmatched. The CDR3 is made up of 17 amino acids. The DNA for the CDR3 is TGTGCCTGGAGCCGGGACAGGGGGCGGAATCGGAATCAGCCCCAGCATTTT. This sequence encodes CAWSRDRGRNRNQPQHF.

The V call is TRBV7-6, the J call TRBJ1-4; D is unclear. V was shortened by 5 bases and J by 5 bases, with 6 bases between the two germline ends. The CDR3 totals 12 residues. Per the germline V gene, CDR1 is SGHVS and CDR2 is FNYEAQ. In DNA form, the CDR3 reads TGTGCCAGCAGCGGCAGGAATGAAAAACTGTTTTTT. Amino acids: CASSGRNEKLFF. Looking up the rest from reference TRBV7-6 and TRBJ1-4 gives the full variable domain: GAGVSQSPRYKVTKRGQDVALRCDPISGHVSLYWYRQALGQGPEFLTYFNYEAQQDKSGLPNDRFSAERPEGSISTLTIQRTEQRDSAMYRCASSGRNEKLFFGSGTQLSVL.